The 20 T cell receptor beta chains below were found in one sample sequenced in a study of cytomegalovirus exposure and HLA in healthy donors (dated by TCRdb to 2016 to 2017). The library was prepared using the immunoSEQ multiplex PCR assay. For the multiplex PCR, a mixture combining 60 forward primers for TCR Vbeta segments and 13 reverse primers for TCR Jbeta segments was used. What TCRdb holds here is the immuneACCESS table cut down to in-frame rearrangements. Part of the clones is not present; checked against another copy, under half of the missing clones reflect an unresolved V gene, and the others are unexplained. The sample data list over 150,000 clones, and about 90% of these were observed just once. The top ten hold around 0.25% of the sample. Sequencing used PBMCs. The receptors originated from a girl less than two years old in good health and CMV-seronegative.

The rearrangement links TRBV19 to TRBJ1-4; TRBD1 agrees at 8 bases. CDR1 LNHDA and CDR2 SQIVND come from the germline V gene (reference sequence). With 3 bases clipped from V and 3 bases from J, the junction kept 12 bases outside the gene matches. The CDR3 runs to 18 residues. The chain's CDR3 is CASSIRDRGALANEKLFF. For the CDR3, the DNA is TGTGCCAGTAGTATCCGAGACAGGGGCGCACTGGCTAATGAAAAACTGTTTTTT.

The rearrangement uses TRBV4-3 and TRBJ1-1; no clear D. Per the germline V gene, CDR1 is LGHNA and CDR2 is YSLEER. V was shortened by 0 bases and J by 1 base, with 9 bases between the two germline ends. CDR3 length equals 15 residues. The CDR3 sequence is CASSQDVGENTEAFF. DNA for the CDR3: TGCGCCAGCAGCCAAGATGTTGGAGAGAACACTGAAGCTTTCTTT.

The rearrangement uses TRBV30 and TRBJ1-1, with D possibly matching TRBD1 (6 bases). Germline-derived CDR1 and CDR2 are GTSNPN and SVGIG (reference sequence). Between the trimmed V and J ends, which lost 0 bases and 3 bases, there was a span of 20 bases. The CDR3 has 17 residues. DNA of the CDR3: TGTGCCTGGAGTGTATCGCCCCGGGGGGCTGGGGACACTGAAGCTTTCTTT. It encodes CAWSVSPRGAGDTEAFF.

The CDR3 protein is CASSPLDRVIGELFF. Here the CDR3 DNA reads TGTGCCAGCAGCCCACTGGACAGGGTTATCGGGGAGCTGTTTTTT. The chain couples TRBV7-6 to TRBJ2-2, with TRBD1 identical over 8 bases. The ends lost 5 bases at V and 7 bases at J; junction bases unmatched: 9. Looked up from germline, CDR1 is SGHVS and CDR2 is FNYEAQ. The CDR3 spans 15 residues.

The V gene is TRBV4-1, the J gene TRBJ2-5, with D uncertain. The DNA matches TRBJ2-7 better at its end, which makes the J call doubtful. The length of the CDR3 is 13 residues. Per germline, CDR1 MGHRA and CDR2 YSYEKL. The CDR3 nucleotides are TGCGCCAGCAGCCAACGTGTCAACTACGAGCAGTACTTC. Translated: CASSQRVNYEQYF.

This chain joins TRBV19 and TRBJ1-5; D call uncertain. CDR1 is LNHDA, CDR2 SQIVND, per germline (reference sequence). The length of the CDR3 is 12 residues. V was shortened by 3 bases and J by 8 bases, with 8 bases between the two germline ends. The CDR3 DNA reads TGTGCCAGTAGTATTAAGCGCGAGCCCCAGCATTTT. It codes for CASSIKREPQHF.

The chain couples TRBV6-5 to TRBJ1-6; the D is unclear. Trimming took off 2 bases at V and 8 bases at J, with 10 bases between the two ends. The germline gives CDR1 MNHEY, CDR2 SVGAGI. The CDR3 length is 14 residues. CDR3 coding DNA: TGTGCCAGCAGTTACAGCGGTTACGATTCACCCCTCCACTTT. Translated: CASSYSGYDSPLHF.

J is TRBJ2-5 and V is TRBV18; 7 nucleotides agree with TRBD1. With 6 bases clipped from V and 5 bases from J, the junction kept 18 bases outside the gene matches. The length of the CDR3 is 17 residues. Germline V gene data show CDR1 as KGHSH and CDR2 as LQKENI. Here the CDR3 reads CASSPSSDRDGSETQYF. The CDR3 nucleotides read TGTGCCAGCTCCCCCTCAAGTGACAGGGATGGATCGGAGACCCAGTACTTC. The full variable domain, completed using reference TRBV18 and TRBJ2-5, is NAGVMQNPRHLVRRRGQEARLRCSPMKGHSHVYWYRQLPEEGLKFMVYLQKENIIDESGMPKERFSAEFPKEGPSILRIQQVVRGDSAAYFCASSPSSDRDGSETQYFGPGTRLLVL.

This clone was detected once. The chain carries TRBV18 and TRBJ2-7; perhaps TRBD2 as D (7 bases). V was pared by 3 bases and J by 4 bases, with 13 bases between. Germline loops: CDR1 KGHSH, CDR2 LQKENI. CDR3 size: 14 residues. The CDR3 nucleotides read TGTGCCAGCTCACCGGTCGGGGGGCGGTACGAGCAGTACTTC. Translated: CASSPVGGRYEQYF.

This clone appeared once. This rearrangement joins TRBV2 to TRBJ2-1; D is unresolved. V was pared by 8 bases and J by 4 bases, with 12 bases between. The CDR3 consists of 13 residues. Germline V CDR1 and CDR2: SNHLY, FYNNEI. CDR3 in DNA: TGTGCCAGCTCTGTGGAGCCATACAATGAGCAGTTCTTC. Its protein is CASSVEPYNEQFF.

This chain connects TRBV10-3 to TRBJ2-3; D is uncertain. CDR3 size: 15 residues. Trimming cost V 6 bases and J 1 base, with 14 bases left between them. CDR1 is ENHRY and CDR2 is SYGVKD in the germline V gene. The chain's CDR3 is CAIRASPGGTDTQYF. The CDR3 nucleotides read TGTGCCATCAGGGCCTCGCCTGGAGGCACAGATACGCAGTATTTT.

This clone has just one count. This chain uses TRBV7-3 with TRBJ2-7; D is possibly TRBD1 (5 bases). CDR3 length: 15 residues. CDR1 is SGHTA and CDR2 is FQGTGA in the germline V gene. Trimming removed 0 bases at V and 4 bases at J, with 13 bases between. DNA for the CDR3: TGTGCCAGCAGCTTAACAGGGGATGGCAATTACGAGCAGTACTTC. This encodes CASSLTGDGNYEQYF.

The chain employs TRBV11-2 and TRBJ1-1; 8 bases map to TRBD1. Germline V gives CDR1 SGHAT, CDR2 FQNNGV. The CDR3 length is 17 residues. J was trimmed by 0 bases and V by 3 bases; bases with no gene match: 9. The CDR3 region is CASSLGTGRTLNTEAFF. In nucleotides, the CDR3 is TGTGCCAGCAGCTTGGGGACAGGAAGGACCCTGAACACTGAAGCTTTCTTT.

This clone was seen once. The rearrangement uses TRBV27 and TRBJ2-7; 7 nucleotides match TRBD2. J was trimmed by 0 bases and V by 9 bases; bases with no gene match: 17. CDR1 is MNHEY, CDR2 SMNVEV, per germline (reference sequence). The CDR3 is 17 amino acids. CDR3 sequence: CASKNRDGLVSSYEQYF. In DNA, the CDR3 is TGTGCCAGTAAAAATCGGGACGGACTAGTTAGCTCCTACGAGCAGTACTTC.

The chain has TRBV7-3 and TRBJ2-1; 11 nucleotides agree with TRBD2. V shed 3 bases and J 0 bases; nucleotides not matched to a gene: 1. The CDR3 extends over 16 amino acids. The germline V gene encodes CDR1 SGHTA and CDR2 FQGTGA. The CDR3 DNA reads as TGTGCCAGCAGCTTGGGACTAGCGGCCTCCTACAATGAGCAGTTCTTC. Protein product: CASSLGLAASYNEQFF.

This chain uses TRBV6-5 with TRBJ2-3, with D perhaps TRBD2 (6 bases). Trimming left V 0 bases short and J 0 bases short, with 10 bases between. CDR1 and CDR2 (germline): MNHEY, SVGAGI. This CDR3 spans 16 amino acids. As DNA, the CDR3 is TGTGCCAGCAGTTACTCGCGGGGATCTAGCACAGATACGCAGTATTTT. This translates into CASSYSRGSSTDTQYF.

The chain couples TRBV27 to TRBJ2-1, with D unresolved. Trimming cost V 3 bases and J 0 bases, with 9 bases left between them. CDR1 is MNHEY and CDR2 is SMNVEV in the germline V gene (reference sequence). The CDR3 runs to 15 residues. In nucleotides, the CDR3 is TGTGCCAGCAGTTTTGGGCCGCACTCCTACAATGAGCAGTTCTTC. It yields the protein CASSFGPHSYNEQFF.

This chain joins TRBV7-3 and TRBJ1-5; 11 bases line up with TRBD1. Unmatched junction bases numbered 12, after V lost 5 bases and J lost 6 bases. There are 17 residues in the CDR3. Germline assignment: CDR1 SGHTA and CDR2 FQGTGA. Here the CDR3 DNA reads TGTGCCAGCAGCGTGAACCGGGACAGGGGGGGGTCTCAGCCCCAGCATTTT. It specifies CASSVNRDRGGSQPQHF.

The V and J genes are TRBV5-1 and TRBJ2-1; D is undetermined. CDR1 and CDR2 from the germline V gene are SGHRS and YFSETQ. Trimming removed 3 bases from V and 4 bases from J, with 11 bases in between. The CDR3 loop spans 14 amino acids. In nucleotides, the CDR3 is TGCGCCAGCAGCTCAAGCGACGGATACAATGAGCAGTTCTTC. It translates to CASSSSDGYNEQFF.

The gene calls are TRBV7-3 and TRBJ2-2; D is perhaps TRBD1 (5 bases). The CDR3 totals 15 residues. V lost 0 bases, J lost 8 bases, and 13 bases lay in between. The germline gives CDR1 SGHTA, CDR2 FQGTGA. CDR3 amino acids: CASSLTGPMGGELFF. In DNA form, the CDR3 reads TGTGCCAGCAGCTTAACGGGGCCTATGGGGGGGGAGCTGTTTTTT.